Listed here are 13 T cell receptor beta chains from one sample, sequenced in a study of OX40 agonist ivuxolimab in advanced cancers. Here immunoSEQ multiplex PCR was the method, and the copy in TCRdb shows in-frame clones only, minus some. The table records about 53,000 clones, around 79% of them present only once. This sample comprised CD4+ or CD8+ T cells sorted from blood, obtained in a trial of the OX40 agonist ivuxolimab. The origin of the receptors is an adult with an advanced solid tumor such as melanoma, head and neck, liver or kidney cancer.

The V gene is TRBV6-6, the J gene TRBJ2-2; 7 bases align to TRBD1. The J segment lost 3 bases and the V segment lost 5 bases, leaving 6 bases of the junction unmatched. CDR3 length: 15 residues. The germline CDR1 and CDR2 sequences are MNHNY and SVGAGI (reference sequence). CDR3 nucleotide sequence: TGTGCCAGCAGTACGACAGGGTTGTACACCGGGGAGCTGTTTTTT. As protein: CASSTTGLYTGELFF.

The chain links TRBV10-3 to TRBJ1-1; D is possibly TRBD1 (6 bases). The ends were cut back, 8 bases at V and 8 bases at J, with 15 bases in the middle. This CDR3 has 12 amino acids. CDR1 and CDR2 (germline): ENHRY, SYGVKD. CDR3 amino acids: CAISPITGEAFF. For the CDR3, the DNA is TGTGCCATCTCCCCCATCACAGGGGAAGCTTTCTTT.

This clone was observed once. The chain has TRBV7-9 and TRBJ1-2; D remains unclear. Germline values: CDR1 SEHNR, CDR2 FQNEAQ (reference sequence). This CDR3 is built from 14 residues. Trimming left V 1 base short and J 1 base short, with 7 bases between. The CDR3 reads CASSLGTFNYGYTF. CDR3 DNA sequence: TGTGCCAGCAGCTTAGGCACCTTTAACTATGGCTACACCTTC.

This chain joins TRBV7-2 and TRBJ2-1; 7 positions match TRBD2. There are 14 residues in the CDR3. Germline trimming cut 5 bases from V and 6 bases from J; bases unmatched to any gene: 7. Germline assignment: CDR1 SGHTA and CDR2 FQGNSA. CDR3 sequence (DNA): TGTGCCAGCAGCGGAACCGGGACTACCAATGAGCAGTTCTTC. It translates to CASSGTGTTNEQFF.

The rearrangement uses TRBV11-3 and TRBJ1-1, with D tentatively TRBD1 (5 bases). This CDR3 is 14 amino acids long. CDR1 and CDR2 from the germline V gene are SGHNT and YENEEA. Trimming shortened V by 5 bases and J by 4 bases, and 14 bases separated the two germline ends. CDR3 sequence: CASSERGESTEAFF. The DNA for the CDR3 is TGTGCCAGCAGCGAAAGGGGAGAGAGCACTGAAGCTTTCTTT.

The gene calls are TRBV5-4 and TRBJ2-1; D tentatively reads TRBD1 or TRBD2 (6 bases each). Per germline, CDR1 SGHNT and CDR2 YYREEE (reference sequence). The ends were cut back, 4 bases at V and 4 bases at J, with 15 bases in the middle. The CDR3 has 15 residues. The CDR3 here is CASSRTRGAYNEQFF. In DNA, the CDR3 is TGTGCCAGCAGCCGTACTAGGGGGGCGTACAATGAGCAGTTCTTC. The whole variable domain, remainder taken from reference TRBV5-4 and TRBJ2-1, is ETGVTQSPTHLIKTRGQQVTLRCSSQSGHNTVSWYQQALGQGPQFIFQYYREEENGRGNFPPRFSGLQFPNYSSELNVNALELDDSALYLCASSRTRGAYNEQFFGPGTRLTVL.

The CDR3 protein is CASSFQVGSLDTQYF. The CDR3 nucleotides read TGCGCCAGCAGCTTCCAAGTCGGGAGTTTGGATACGCAGTATTTT. The chain combines TRBV5-1 with TRBJ2-3, with D perhaps matching TRBD2 (6 bases). The CDR3 has 15 amino acids. Trimming took 2 bases from V and 6 from J, leaving 16 bases between them. The V gene's germline CDR1 is SGHRS and CDR2 YFSETQ.

The CDR3 loop is CASSQETSPHEQFF. The CDR3 DNA reads TGCGCCAGCAGCCAAGAGACTAGCCCACATGAGCAGTTCTTC. This chain uses TRBV4-1 with TRBJ2-1; 7 bases align to TRBD2. Germline CDR1 is MGHRA and CDR2 is YSYEKL. V dropped 0 bases and J dropped 8; count of bases not matched to a gene: 4. CDR3 length equals 14 residues.

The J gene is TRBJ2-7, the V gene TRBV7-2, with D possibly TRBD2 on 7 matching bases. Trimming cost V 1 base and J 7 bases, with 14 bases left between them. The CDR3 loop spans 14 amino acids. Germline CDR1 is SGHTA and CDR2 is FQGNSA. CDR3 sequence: CASSLGGGPREQYF. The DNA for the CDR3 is TGTGCCAGCAGCTTAGGGGGGGGGCCTCGGGAGCAGTACTTC.

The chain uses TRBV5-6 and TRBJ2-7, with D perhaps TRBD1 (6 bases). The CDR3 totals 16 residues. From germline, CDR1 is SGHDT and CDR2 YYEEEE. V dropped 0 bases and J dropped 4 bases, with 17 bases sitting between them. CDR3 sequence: CASSLASRGNWYEQYF. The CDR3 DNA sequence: TGTGCCAGCAGCTTGGCCTCGAGGGGGAATTGGTACGAGCAGTACTTC.

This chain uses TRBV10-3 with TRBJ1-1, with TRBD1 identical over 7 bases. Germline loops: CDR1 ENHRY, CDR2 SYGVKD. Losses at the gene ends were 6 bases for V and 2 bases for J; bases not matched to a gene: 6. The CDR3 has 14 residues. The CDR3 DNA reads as TGTGCCATCAGACTAGGGGGCCTCAACACTGAAGCTTTCTTT. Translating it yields CAIRLGGLNTEAFF.

The CDR3 is CASGPTGGASDTQYF. Written as DNA, the CDR3 is TGTGCCAGCGGACCGACAGGGGGCGCGTCAGATACGCAGTATTTT. V usage is TRBV6-4 and J usage is TRBJ2-3; 10 nucleotides agree with TRBD1. The V gene end was trimmed by 8 bases and the J gene end by 4 bases; junction bases not matched to a gene: 9. This CDR3 region has 15 residues. Looked up from germline, CDR1 is MRHNA and CDR2 is SNTAGT.

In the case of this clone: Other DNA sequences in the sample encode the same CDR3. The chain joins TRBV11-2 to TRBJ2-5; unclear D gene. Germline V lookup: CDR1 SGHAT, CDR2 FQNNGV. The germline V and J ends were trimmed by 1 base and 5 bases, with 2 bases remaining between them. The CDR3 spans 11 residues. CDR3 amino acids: CASSLVETQYF. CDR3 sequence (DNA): TGTGCCAGCAGCTTAGTGGAGACCCAGTACTTC.